The 22 T cell receptor beta chains presented below share a single source sample, sequenced in a study of blood T cell repertoires in COVID-19. Profiling relied on immunoSEQ multiplex PCR, and the TCRdb table lists in-frame clones only, not all of them. This table has 250,000 or so clones, 85% to 90% appearing once. The sequenced sample was PBMCs or T cells enriched from blood (not recorded which). Receptors originate from a man aged 35 to 55 who had recovered from COVID-19.

This clone was recorded a few times. The V and J genes are TRBV6-5 and TRBJ2-3; TRBD2 matches 9 bases. The CDR3 totals 13 residues. The V segment lost 7 bases and the J segment 6 bases; nucleotides outside the gene matches: 5. The V gene's germline CDR1 is MNHEY and CDR2 SVGAGI. The CDR3 protein is CASTMSGGDTQYF. CDR3 DNA: TGTGCCAGCACCATGAGCGGGGGGGATACGCAGTATTTT.

V and J are TRBV30 and TRBJ1-5; unclear D gene. Germline V CDR1 and CDR2: GTSNPN, SVGIG (reference sequence). This CDR3 region has 14 residues. V was clipped by 0 bases and J by 5 bases, with 11 bases between them. In DNA, the CDR3 is TGTGCCTGGAGTGTAACGGGGTCGCATCAGCCCCAGCATTTT. Its protein is CAWSVTGSHQPQHF.

This clone was found once. The genes are TRBV21-1 and TRBJ1-2. TRBV21-1 is given as a pseudogene. The CDR3 extends over 16 amino acids. Here the CDR3 DNA reads TGTGCCAGCAGCAAAAGGACCTCCGTCTCGGGGTATGGCTACACCTTC. It encodes CASSKRTSVSGYGYTF.

A few counts support this clone. The chain is built from TRBV29-1 and TRBJ1-1; 9 positions agree with TRBD1. With V trimmed by 7 bases and J by 4 bases, 7 bases remained unmatched. Germline lookup yields CDR1 SQVTM and CDR2 ANQGSEA. The CDR3 totals 13 residues. CDR3 region: CSALGQGATEAFF. Written as DNA, the CDR3 is TGCAGCGCCCTGGGACAGGGTGCCACTGAAGCTTTCTTT.

This clone was counted a single time. The rearrangement joins TRBV23-1 to TRBJ2-5; D call uncertain. TRBV23-1 is an ORF; its function is uncertain. The CDR3 totals 14 residues. Trimming took off 1 base at V and 5 bases at J, with 11 bases between the two ends. The CDR3 bases are TGCGCCAGCAGTCAATATCCTAGTAGTGAGACCCAGTACTTC. Encoded protein: CASSQYPSSETQYF.

The chain has TRBV2 and TRBJ2-1, with TRBD1 identical over 8 bases. The junction had 6 bases not matched to a gene; V was cut back by 7 bases and J by 4 bases. Germline CDR1 and CDR2: SNHLY and FYNNEI. CDR3 length: 14 amino acids. CDR3 coding DNA: TGTGCCAGCATCCTCGGACAGGGTTACAATGAGCAGTTCTTC. This codes for CASILGQGYNEQFF.

The J gene is TRBJ2-7, the V gene TRBV5-1; no clear D. Per the germline V gene, CDR1 is SGHRS and CDR2 is YFSETQ. Trimming took 1 base from V and 6 from J, leaving 17 bases between them. There are 15 residues in the CDR3. The CDR3 sequence: CASSLTTFPDSEQYF. For the CDR3, the DNA is TGCGCCAGCAGCTTGACGACCTTCCCCGACTCCGAGCAGTACTTC.

The chain combines TRBV2 with TRBJ1-2; D ambiguous. This CDR3 comprises 11 residues. In germline, CDR1 is SNHLY, CDR2 FYNNEI. The germline V and J ends were trimmed by 8 bases and 1 base, with 5 bases remaining between them. The CDR3 nucleotides read TGTGCCAGCGCCAGTAACTATGGCTACACCTTC. Encoded protein: CASASNYGYTF.

V is TRBV9 and J is TRBJ1-5, with TRBD1 as a possible D gene (5 bases). This CDR3 is built from 14 residues. Trimming shortened V by 2 bases and J by 6 bases, and 12 bases separated the two germline ends. Germline V CDR1 and CDR2: SGDLS, YYNGEE. CDR3: CASSVSGGTQPQHF. The CDR3 DNA sequence: TGTGCCAGCAGCGTGTCCGGGGGAACTCAGCCCCAGCATTTT.

The chain is built from TRBV12-3 or TRBV12-4 and TRBJ1-1, with D possibly being TRBD1 (6 bases). There are 12 residues in the CDR3. V was clipped by 2 bases and J by 11 bases, with 12 bases between them. The CDR3 DNA sequence: TGTGCCAGCAGTTTATGGACAGTTGAGGCTTTCTTT. Translating it yields CASSLWTVEAFF.

Here the CDR3 DNA reads TGTGCCAGCAGCCCGGGACTAGCGGCGGAACGTGAGCAGTTCTTC. Translation: CASSPGLAAEREQFF. The chain joins TRBV7-3 to TRBJ2-1; TRBD2 agrees at 11 bases. V lost 5 bases, J lost 9 bases, and 9 bases stayed unmatched. The CDR3 is 15 amino acids. Germline V gene sequence: CDR1 SGHTA, CDR2 FQGTGA.

Written as DNA, the CDR3 is TGTGCCAGCAGTTCCGAGCCAGGGTCCTACGAGCAGTACTTC. This encodes CASSSEPGSYEQYF. The chain is built from TRBV27 and TRBJ2-7; a possible D gene is TRBD1 (5 bases). The V end was cut by 4 bases, the J end by 1 base, with 11 bases between. The CDR3 consists of 14 residues. Germline V CDR1 and CDR2: MNHEY, SMNVEV (reference sequence).

The J gene is TRBJ2-7, the V gene TRBV3-1 (or the pseudogene TRBV3-2), with D unclear. CDR3 length equals 13 residues. V lost 4 bases and J lost 2, with 9 bases in between. Germline loops: CDR1 LGHDT, CDR2 YNNKEL (reference sequence). DNA for the CDR3: TGTGCCAGCAGCCGACGCGGAACCTACGAGCAGTACTTC. It is translated as CASSRRGTYEQYF.

The rearrangement uses TRBV29-1 and TRBJ1-3; D unresolved. Per the germline V gene, CDR1 is SQVTM and CDR2 is ANQGSEA. The V end lost 5 bases, the J end lost 7 bases, and 15 bases lay between the germline ends. This CDR3 is built from 13 residues. The CDR3 bases are TGCAGCGTTCTAACGGTGAACGGGAACACCATATATTTT. It is translated as CSVLTVNGNTIYF.

V and J are TRBV5-1 and TRBJ2-1; 7 nucleotides agree with TRBD1. Germline CDR1 and CDR2: SGHRS and YFSETQ. The ends lost 0 bases at V and 3 bases at J; junction bases unmatched: 6. This CDR3 is 16 amino acids long. CDR3 DNA: TGCGCCAGCAGCTTGGTGGAGACAGGGTTCTACAATGAGCAGTTCTTC. Encoded protein: CASSLVETGFYNEQFF. Full variable domain (missing parts from reference TRBV5-1 and TRBJ2-1): KAGVTQTPRYLIKTRGQQVTLSCSPISGHRSVSWYQQTPGQGLQFLFEYFSETQRNKGNFPGRFSGRQFSNSRSEMNVSTLELGDSALYLCASSLVETGFYNEQFFGPGTRLTVL.

The chain employs TRBV4-1 and TRBJ2-3, with 10 bases lining up with TRBD2. The CDR3 extends over 16 amino acids. V dropped 0 bases and J dropped 3; count of bases not matched to a gene: 3. Germline V gives CDR1 MGHRA, CDR2 YSYEKL. CDR3 protein: CASSQDLAGATDTQYF. In DNA form, the CDR3 reads TGCGCCAGCAGCCAAGATCTAGCGGGGGCTACAGATACGCAGTATTTT.

The chain joins TRBV5-5 to TRBJ1-3, with D unresolved. This CDR3 comprises 11 residues. The germline V and J ends were trimmed by 3 bases and 7 bases, with 5 bases remaining between them. Per germline, CDR1 SGHKS and CDR2 YYEKEE (reference sequence). Here the CDR3 DNA reads TGTGCCAGCAGCTCTTATAACACCATATATTTT. Amino acid sequence: CASSSYNTIYF.

The genes are TRBV29-1 and TRBJ2-7; maybe TRBD2 (7 bases). The CDR3 is 13 residues long. CDR1 and CDR2 (germline): SQVTM, ANQGSEA. V shed 8 bases and J shed 4 bases, with 18 bases lying between them. CDR3 coding DNA: TGCAGCATCCGGAAGGGGGGGATGTACGAGCAGTACTTC. This encodes CSIRKGGMYEQYF.

The chain links TRBV7-2 to TRBJ2-2, with 7 bases identical to TRBD2. This CDR3 has 14 residues. Germline values: CDR1 SGHTA, CDR2 FQGNSA. Trimming took 2 bases from V and 5 from J; bases not matched to a gene: 2. The CDR3 coding sequence is TGTGCCAGCAGCTTAATGCGGGAGACCGGGGAGCTGTTTTTT. This encodes CASSLMRETGELFF.

The chain combines TRBV9 with TRBJ2-5; tentative D call: TRBD1 (5 bases). The ends were cut back, 1 base at V and 2 bases at J, with 9 bases in the middle. There are 14 residues in the CDR3. Germline values: CDR1 SGDLS, CDR2 YYNGEE. The chain's CDR3 is CASSVLGEQETQYF. CDR3 coding DNA: TGTGCCAGCAGCGTATTAGGGGAACAAGAGACCCAGTACTTC.

CDR3 loop: CASKDSAYGYTF. The CDR3 nucleotides are TGTGCCAGCAAAGACAGTGCCTATGGCTACACCTTC. The chain links TRBV2 to TRBJ1-2; maybe TRBD1 (5 bases). This CDR3 spans 12 amino acids. Trimming shortened V by 7 bases and J by 4 bases, and 10 bases separated the two germline ends. Germline CDR1 SNHLY, CDR2 FYNNEI.

This chain joins TRBV6-5 and TRBJ2-7; a possible D gene is TRBD1 (6 bases). This CDR3 has 14 amino acids. Germline assignment: CDR1 MNHEY and CDR2 SVGAGI. Trimming shortened V by 0 bases and J by 4 bases, and 10 bases separated the two germline ends. CDR3 bases: TGTGCCAGCAGTTACTCGGGACAACGATACGAGCAGTACTTC. Translated: CASSYSGQRYEQYF.